The table lists the clone carrying this T cell receptor (beta chain) with many counts. This entry belongs to a study of CD8 T cells in ankylosing spondylitis. In making TCR beta libraries, quantitative 5'-RACE with molecular barcodes was used. TCRdb analysed the 5' RACE reads with MiXCR anew, one entry per CDR3 protein. The sample records approximately 150,000 distinct CDR3 sequences, around a third being singletons. Germline-derived CDR1 and CDR2 are SQVTM and ANQGSEA. This CDR3 spans 13 amino acids. Trimming took off 4 bases at V and 4 bases at J, with 10 bases between the two ends. The sequence was obtained from a male donor with ankylosing spondylitis. The sequencing input was synovial fluid, either unsorted or a sorted T cell fraction (not recorded which). This chain links TRBV29-1 with TRBJ2-2, with D perhaps TRBD2 (6 bases). CDR3 protein: CSVGGVSTGELFF. The CDR3 DNA reads TGCAGCGTTGGCGGGGTCAGCACCGGGGAGCTGTTTTTT.